This T cell receptor (beta chain) originates from a study of T cells in tuberculosis. Thawed, overnight-rested PBMC were stained with GMM-loaded CD1B tetramer, viability dye and anti-CD3, then sorted. C32 glucose monomycolate from Rhodococcus equi was loaded onto the CD1B tetramers. Tetramer-sorted PBMC had been CD14 monocyte-depleted before freezing. Chain pairing is unknown; alpha and beta were sequenced separately. Generated by immunoSEQ multiplex PCR, the TCRdb table keeps only in-frame clones and is missing some. Found here are 50,000 or so clones, approximately 91% of them singletons; the top ten hold 20% to 25%. The germline CDR1 and CDR2 sequences are SSHAT and FNYEAQ (reference sequence). This CDR3 is 14 amino acids long. In regard to this clone: One junction end does not reproduce the germline sequence, and a read error may be involved.

The receptor's source is an adult woman with latent tuberculosis. Sequences were obtained from CD1b-GMM tetramer-negative cells sorted from PBMCs. The chain has TRBV7-7 and TRBJ2-5, with 8 bases lining up with TRBD1. CDR3 protein: CASSHGTGGLAQYF. The CDR3, as DNA: TGTGCTAGCAGCCATGGGACAGGCGGGTTGGCCCAGTACTTC.